The 8 T cell receptor beta chains in this list originate from one sample, sequenced in a study of T cells after yellow fever vaccination. TCRdb recomputed calls from the 5' RACE reads with MiXCR, one row per CDR3 protein. The sample has roughly 400,000 distinct CDR3 sequences, roughly 20% seen once; the top ten hold about a sixth. The sequenced sample was PBMCs, obtained before the yellow fever booster vaccination. These receptor sequences come from a young man who received the YFV17D yellow fever vaccine.

In this sample, this clonotype turned up a few times. CDR3: CASSYSTNTEAFF. Written as DNA, the CDR3 is TGTGCCAGCAGTTACTCAACAAACACTGAAGCTTTCTTT. V gene TRBV6-5 combines with J gene TRBJ1-1; D is undetermined. Trimming removed 0 bases at V and 2 bases at J, with 4 bases between. The CDR3 consists of 13 residues. Germline CDR1 is MNHEY and CDR2 is SVGAGI.

This clonotype was recorded a few times. J is TRBJ2-5 and V is TRBV5-1; TRBD1 agrees at 11 bases. The V segment lost 0 bases and the J segment 5 bases; nucleotides outside the gene matches: 6. This CDR3 has 16 residues. Germline CDR1 reads SGHRS; CDR2 reads YFSETQ. The CDR3 region is CASSLGTGGESETQYF. The CDR3 DNA follows: TGCGCCAGCAGCTTGGGGACAGGGGGCGAATCGGAGACCCAGTACTTC.

This clonotype was seen a few times. The chain couples TRBV18 to TRBJ2-1; TRBD2 aligns across 12 bases. CDR1 and CDR2 (germline): KGHSH, LQKENI. The length of the CDR3 is 16 residues. The V and J ends lost 3 bases and 3 bases, in that order; junction bases with no gene match: 3. The CDR3 is CASSPGLAGNYNEQFF. The CDR3, as DNA: TGTGCCAGCTCACCTGGACTAGCGGGGAACTACAATGAGCAGTTCTTC.

This clonotype was detected many times. This CDR3 reads CSARGGGNTIYF. The CDR3 nucleotides read TGCAGTGCTAGAGGAGGGGGAAACACCATATATTTT. The V call is TRBV20-1, the J call TRBJ1-3; unclear D gene. V was clipped by 1 base and J by 4 bases, with 5 bases between them. The CDR3 totals 12 residues. Germline V gene sequence: CDR1 DFQATT, CDR2 SNEGSKA (reference sequence).

In this sample, this clonotype turned up a few times. V is TRBV24-1 and J is TRBJ1-4; D gene uncertain. The germline V gene encodes CDR1 KGHDR and CDR2 SFDVKD. The V gene lost 4 bases and the J gene lost 2 bases, with 13 bases spanning the gap. The CDR3 length is 16 residues. Written as DNA, the CDR3 is TGTGCCACCAGTGACCCGACGGCGGGGACTAATGAAAAACTGTTTTTT. Its protein product is CATSDPTAGTNEKLFF.

This clonotype was found a few times. The J gene is TRBJ1-2, the V gene TRBV20-1; no clear D gene. The CDR3 extends over 13 amino acids. Per the germline V gene, CDR1 is DFQATT and CDR2 is SNEGSKA (reference sequence). V was shortened by 0 bases and J by 8 bases, with 13 bases between the two germline ends. The CDR3 is CSARDPLLDGYTF. In DNA form, the CDR3 reads TGCAGTGCTAGAGATCCCCTCCTGGACGGCTACACCTTC.

J is TRBJ1-1 and V is TRBV7-9; a possible D gene is TRBD1 (5 bases). Trimming cost V 5 bases and J 13 bases, with 20 bases left between them. Germline V gene lookup returns CDR1 SEHNR and CDR2 FQNEAQ (reference sequence). CDR3 size: 13 residues. In DNA form, the CDR3 reads TGTGCCAGCAGCCTCCTTTCGGGGGACCCTGGTTTCTTT. This sequence encodes CASSLLSGDPGFF.

J is TRBJ2-3 and V is TRBV5-1, with D possibly TRBD2 on 5 matching bases. In germline, CDR1 is SGHRS, CDR2 YFSETQ. The CDR3 sequence is 15 residues long. V lost 4 bases and J 0 bases, leaving 12 bases between the germline ends. CDR3 sequence reads: CASSPERSSTDTQYF. CDR3 DNA sequence: TGCGCCAGCAGCCCCGAGCGGTCTAGCACAGATACGCAGTATTTT.